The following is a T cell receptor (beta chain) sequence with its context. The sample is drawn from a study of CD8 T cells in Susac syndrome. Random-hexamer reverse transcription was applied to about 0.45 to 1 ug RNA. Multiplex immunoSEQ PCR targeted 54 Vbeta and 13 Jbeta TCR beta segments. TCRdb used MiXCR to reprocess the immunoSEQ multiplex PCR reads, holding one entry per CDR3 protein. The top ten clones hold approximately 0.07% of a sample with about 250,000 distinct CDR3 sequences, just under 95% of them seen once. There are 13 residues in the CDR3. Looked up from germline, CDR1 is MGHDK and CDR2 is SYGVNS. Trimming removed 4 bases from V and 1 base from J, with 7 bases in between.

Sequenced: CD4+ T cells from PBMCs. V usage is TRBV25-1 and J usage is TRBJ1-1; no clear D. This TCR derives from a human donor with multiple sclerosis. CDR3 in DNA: TGTGCCAGCAGTGTGGTGACGAACACTGAAGCTTTCTTT. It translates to CASSVVTNTEAFF.